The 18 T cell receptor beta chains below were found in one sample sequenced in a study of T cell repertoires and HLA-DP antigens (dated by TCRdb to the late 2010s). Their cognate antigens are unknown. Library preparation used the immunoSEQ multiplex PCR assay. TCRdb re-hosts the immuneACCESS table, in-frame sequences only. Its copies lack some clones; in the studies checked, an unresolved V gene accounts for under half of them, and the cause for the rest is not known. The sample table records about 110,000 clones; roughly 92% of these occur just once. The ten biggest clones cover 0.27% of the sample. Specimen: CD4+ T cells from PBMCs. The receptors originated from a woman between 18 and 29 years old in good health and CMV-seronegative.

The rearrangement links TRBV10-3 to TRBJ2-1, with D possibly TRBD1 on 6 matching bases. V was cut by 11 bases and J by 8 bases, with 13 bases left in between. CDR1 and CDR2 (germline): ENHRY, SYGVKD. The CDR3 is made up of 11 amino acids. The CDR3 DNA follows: TGTGCCTCCGCAGGGGTCGATGAGCAGTTCTTC. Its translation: CASAGVDEQFF.

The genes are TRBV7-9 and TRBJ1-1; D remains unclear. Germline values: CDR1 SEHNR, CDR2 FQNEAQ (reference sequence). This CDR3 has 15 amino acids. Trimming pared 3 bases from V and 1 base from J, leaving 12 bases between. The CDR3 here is CASSFIGRANTEAFF. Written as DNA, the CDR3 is TGTGCCAGCAGCTTTATAGGAAGGGCGAACACTGAAGCTTTCTTT.

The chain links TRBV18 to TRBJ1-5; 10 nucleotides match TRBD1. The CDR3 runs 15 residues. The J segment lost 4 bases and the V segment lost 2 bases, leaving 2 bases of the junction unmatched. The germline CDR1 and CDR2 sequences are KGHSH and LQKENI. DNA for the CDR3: TGTGCCAGCTCACCAATGGGACAGGGGAATCAGCCCCAGCATTTT. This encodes CASSPMGQGNQPQHF.

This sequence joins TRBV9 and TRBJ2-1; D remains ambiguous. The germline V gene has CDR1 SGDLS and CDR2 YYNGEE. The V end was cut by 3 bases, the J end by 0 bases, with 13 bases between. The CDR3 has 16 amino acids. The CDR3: CASSELSPSSYNEQFF. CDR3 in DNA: TGTGCCAGCAGCGAACTCTCCCCCAGCTCCTACAATGAGCAGTTCTTC.

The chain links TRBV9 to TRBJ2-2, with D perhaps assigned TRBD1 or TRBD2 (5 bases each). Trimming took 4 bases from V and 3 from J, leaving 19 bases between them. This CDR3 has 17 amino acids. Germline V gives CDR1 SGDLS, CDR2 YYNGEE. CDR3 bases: TGTGCCAGCAGCCCTCGGGGCCCTCGGGATGACACCGGGGAGCTGTTTTTT. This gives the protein CASSPRGPRDDTGELFF.

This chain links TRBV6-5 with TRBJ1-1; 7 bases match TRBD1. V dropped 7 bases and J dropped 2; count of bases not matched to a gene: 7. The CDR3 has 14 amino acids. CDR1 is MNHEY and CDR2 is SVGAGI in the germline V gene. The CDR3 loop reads CASKRQGQNTEAFF. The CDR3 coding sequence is TGTGCCAGCAAACGACAGGGCCAAAACACTGAAGCTTTCTTT.

The CDR3 DNA reads as TGCGCCAGCAGCGGGGGACTGGCGGGGGGTGAGACCCAGTACTTC. It translates to CASSGGLAGGETQYF. The V gene is TRBV5-1, the J gene TRBJ2-5, with 8 nucleotides matching TRBD2. J was trimmed by 5 bases and V by 4 bases; bases with no gene match: 10. The CDR3 covers 15 residues. Germline V gene lookup returns CDR1 SGHRS and CDR2 YFSETQ.

CDR3 loop: CASKRDGNTEAFF. In DNA, the CDR3 is TGTGCCAGCAAAAGGGACGGGAACACTGAAGCTTTCTTT. The chain recombines TRBV28 with TRBJ1-1; D might be TRBD1 (5 bases). Germline V gene data show CDR1 as MDHEN and CDR2 as SYDVKM. V dropped 7 bases and J dropped 1 base, with 10 bases sitting between them. CDR3 length: 13 amino acids.

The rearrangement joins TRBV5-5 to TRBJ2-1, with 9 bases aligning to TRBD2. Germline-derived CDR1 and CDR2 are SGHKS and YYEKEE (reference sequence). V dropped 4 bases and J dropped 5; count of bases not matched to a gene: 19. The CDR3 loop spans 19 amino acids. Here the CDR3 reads CASSPNLLVAGGLDNEQFF. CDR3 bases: TGTGCCAGCAGCCCCAACCTTCTTGTGGCGGGGGGGCTGGACAATGAGCAGTTCTTC.

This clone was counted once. DNA of the CDR3: TGTGCCAGCAGCTTAGGGGGCAGGGGTCAAGAGACCCAGTACTTC. It codes for CASSLGGRGQETQYF. The chain uses TRBV7-9 and TRBJ2-5; tentatively, D is TRBD1 (6 bases). V lost 1 base and J 2 bases, leaving 11 bases between the germline ends. This CDR3 has 15 residues. Looked up from germline, CDR1 is SEHNR and CDR2 is FQNEAQ (reference sequence).

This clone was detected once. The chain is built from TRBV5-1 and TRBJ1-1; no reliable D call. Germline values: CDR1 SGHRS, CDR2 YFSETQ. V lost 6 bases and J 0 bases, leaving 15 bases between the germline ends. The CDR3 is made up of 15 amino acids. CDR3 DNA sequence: TGCGCCAGCACCTCCAGCGACCTTATGAACACTGAAGCTTTCTTT. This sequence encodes CASTSSDLMNTEAFF. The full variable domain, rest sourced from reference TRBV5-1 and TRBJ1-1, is KAGVTQTPRYLIKTRGQQVTLSCSPISGHRSVSWYQQTPGQGLQFLFEYFSETQRNKGNFPGRFSGRQFSNSRSEMNVSTLELGDSALYLCASTSSDLMNTEAFFGQGTRLTVV.

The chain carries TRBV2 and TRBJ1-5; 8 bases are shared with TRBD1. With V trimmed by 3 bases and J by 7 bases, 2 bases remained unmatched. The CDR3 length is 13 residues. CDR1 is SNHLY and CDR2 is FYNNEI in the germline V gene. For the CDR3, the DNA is TGTGCCAGCAGTGAGACAGGGGAACAGCCCCAGCATTTT. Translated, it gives CASSETGEQPQHF.

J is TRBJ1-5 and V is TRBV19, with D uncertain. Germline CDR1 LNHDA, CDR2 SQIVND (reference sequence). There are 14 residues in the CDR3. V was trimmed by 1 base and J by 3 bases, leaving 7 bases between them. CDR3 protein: CASSIAQNNQPQHF. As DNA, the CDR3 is TGTGCCAGTAGTATAGCACAGAACAATCAGCCCCAGCATTTT. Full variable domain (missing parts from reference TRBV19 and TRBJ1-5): DGGITQSPKYLFRKEGQNVTLSCEQNLNHDAMYWYRQDPGQGLRLIYYSQIVNDFQKGDIAEGYSVSREKKESFPLTVTSAQKNPTAFYLCASSIAQNNQPQHFGDGTRLSIL.

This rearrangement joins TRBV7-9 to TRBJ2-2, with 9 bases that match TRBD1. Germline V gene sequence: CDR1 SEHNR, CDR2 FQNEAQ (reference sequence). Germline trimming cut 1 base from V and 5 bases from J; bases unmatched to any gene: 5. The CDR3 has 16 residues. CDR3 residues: CASSLGGQGPTGELFF. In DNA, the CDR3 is TGTGCCAGCAGCTTAGGTGGACAGGGGCCAACCGGGGAGCTGTTTTTT.

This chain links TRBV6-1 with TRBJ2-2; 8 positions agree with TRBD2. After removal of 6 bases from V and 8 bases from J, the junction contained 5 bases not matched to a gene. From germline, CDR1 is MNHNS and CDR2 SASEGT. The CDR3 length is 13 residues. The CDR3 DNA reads TGTGCCAGCAGAGCGGGACTAGTAGGGGAGCTGTTTTTT. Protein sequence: CASRAGLVGELFF.

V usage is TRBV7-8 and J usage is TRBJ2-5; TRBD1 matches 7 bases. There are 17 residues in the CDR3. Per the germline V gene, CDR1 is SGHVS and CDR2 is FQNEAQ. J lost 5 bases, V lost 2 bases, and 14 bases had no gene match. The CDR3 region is CASSLRPGQASWETQYF. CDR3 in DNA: TGTGCCAGCAGCTTACGGCCCGGACAGGCCTCTTGGGAGACCCAGTACTTC.

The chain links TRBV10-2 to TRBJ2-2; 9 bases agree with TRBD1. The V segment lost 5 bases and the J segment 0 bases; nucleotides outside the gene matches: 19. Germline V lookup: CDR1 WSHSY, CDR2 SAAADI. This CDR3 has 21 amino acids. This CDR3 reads CASSLRAGTGKSAPNTGELFF. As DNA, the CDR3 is TGCGCCAGCAGTTTAAGGGCAGGGACAGGGAAATCAGCCCCGAACACCGGGGAGCTGTTTTTT.

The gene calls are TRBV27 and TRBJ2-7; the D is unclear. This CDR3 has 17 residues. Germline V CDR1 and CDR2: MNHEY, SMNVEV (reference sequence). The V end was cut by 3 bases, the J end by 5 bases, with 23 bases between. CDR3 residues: CASSLSPWAEPEDEQYF. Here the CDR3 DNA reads TGTGCCAGCAGTTTGTCCCCTTGGGCCGAACCAGAGGACGAGCAGTACTTC.